Below are 23 T cell receptor beta chains sequenced from a single sample in a study of T-cell reconstitution after alpha-beta-depleted transplantation in children (TCRdb year 2016). The library was produced with PCR. TCRdb names Illumina HiSeq 2500 as the instrument used. To normalize quantification of the TCRbeta repertoire, the TCR libraries were built with molecular barcoding that relied on unique molecular identifiers. TCRdb reprocessing: public reads trimmed at Q25 with fastp, clones called with MiXCR, in-frame beta chains kept. Identical CDR3 protein sequences are pooled into one entry, listed with their most common genes and DNA. The sample profile shows 420,000 or so distinct CDR3 sequences; roughly 10% of them were found once. Together, the top ten hold 4.5% to 7% of the sample. This specimen consisted of PBMCs from the stem cell graft donor, obtained from the stem cell graft. The receptor set was obtained from a human donor who donated a stem cell graft to a child with acute myeloid leukemia.

The chain employs TRBV19 and TRBJ1-1; weak D call: TRBD1 (5 bases). This CDR3 has 14 amino acids. The V and J ends lost 4 bases and 2 bases respectively, with 11 bases between them. Germline V CDR1 and CDR2: LNHDA, SQIVND (reference sequence). CDR3 DNA: TGTGCCAGTAGTAGCCACGGGGGAAACACTGAAGCTTTCTTT. It specifies CASSSHGGNTEAFF.

This clonotype was counted ten times or more. The chain links TRBV5-1 to TRBJ2-1, with 11 bases that match TRBD2. This CDR3 spans 16 amino acids. The V and J ends lost 3 bases and 5 bases, in that order; junction bases with no gene match: 7. Germline CDR1 is SGHRS and CDR2 is YFSETQ. Here the CDR3 reads CASSSILTSGDNEQFF. For the CDR3, the DNA is TGCGCCAGCAGCTCTATTCTGACTAGCGGGGACAATGAGCAGTTCTTC.

Many counts were recorded for this clonotype. The chain combines TRBV7-9 with TRBJ1-2; D is ambiguous. V lost 4 bases and J lost 6, with 15 bases in between. The CDR3 spans 14 residues. CDR1 is SEHNR and CDR2 is FQNEAQ in the germline V gene (reference sequence). CDR3 bases: TGTGCCAGCAGCTCCTTCGGGCGCCTTGATGGCTACACCTTC. It is translated as CASSSFGRLDGYTF.

This clonotype was recorded at least ten times. V usage is TRBV5-6 and J usage is TRBJ2-1; 12 bases match TRBD1. With 0 bases clipped from V and 8 bases from J, the junction kept 3 bases outside the gene matches. The CDR3 length is 15 residues. CDR1 is SGHDT, CDR2 YYEEEE, per germline. CDR3 in DNA: TGTGCCAGCAGCTTGGTTGGGACAGGGGGCTATGAGCAGTTCTTC. Its translation: CASSLVGTGGYEQFF.

CDR3 region: CASSDPYAPTDTQYF. Written as DNA, the CDR3 is TGTGCCAGCAGCGACCCTTACGCCCCCACAGATACGCAGTATTTT. The rearrangement uses TRBV11-2 and TRBJ2-3; D is ambiguous. The CDR3 is made up of 15 amino acids. Germline V gene data show CDR1 as SGHAT and CDR2 as FQNNGV. V gave up 5 bases and J gave up 2 bases, with 14 bases separating them.

This clonotype was recorded a few times. The chain uses TRBV29-1 and TRBJ1-2, with 10 bases fitting TRBD1. There are 13 residues in the CDR3. V was clipped by 4 bases and J by 8 bases; unmatched bases: 7. Germline CDR1 is SQVTM and CDR2 is ANQGSEA. The CDR3 region is CSVATGTGEGYTF. CDR3 bases: TGCAGCGTTGCCACCGGGACAGGGGAAGGCTACACCTTC.

This sequence joins TRBV7-2 and TRBJ2-1, with a weak D call TRBD2 (6 bases). Trimming removed 3 bases at V and 7 bases at J, with 13 bases between. The germline gives CDR1 SGHTA, CDR2 FQGNSA. There are 14 residues in the CDR3. CDR3 amino acids: CASSLNAGGNEQFF. CDR3 DNA: TGTGCCAGCAGCTTGAATGCCGGGGGAAATGAGCAGTTCTTC.

The CDR3 DNA is TGTGCCAGCAGCCCCCGGGACAGGCGTGAGACCCAGTACTTC. Translated, it gives CASSPRDRRETQYF. J is TRBJ2-5 and V is TRBV9; 8 nucleotides line up with TRBD1. V lost 4 bases and J lost 5; bases outside the gene matches: 7. In germline, CDR1 is SGDLS, CDR2 YYNGEE. The CDR3 totals 14 residues.

At least ten counts were recorded for this clonotype. V is TRBV12-3 or TRBV12-4 and J is TRBJ2-7, with D perhaps matching TRBD1 (6 bases). V lost 5 bases, J lost 5 bases, and 10 bases lay in between. The CDR3 is 12 amino acids. CDR3 in amino acids: CASSLTGNEQYV. The DNA of the CDR3 is TGTGCCAGCAGTCTTACAGGGAACGAGCAGTACGTC.

This clonotype has more than one count but fewer than ten. V and J are TRBV7-2 and TRBJ2-5; possible D gene TRBD2, 7 bases. The V gene lost 0 bases and the J gene lost 4 bases, with 15 bases spanning the gap. The germline CDR1 and CDR2 sequences are SGHTA and FQGNSA. The CDR3 contains 16 residues. The chain's CDR3 is CASSLARGRLGETQYF. The CDR3 nucleotides are TGTGCCAGCAGCTTAGCGCGGGGGCGGCTCGGAGAGACCCAGTACTTC.

The CDR3 DNA is TGTGCCAGCAGTCCGTACACGACAGGGCCGGCTGGCTACACCTTC. Translated, it gives CASSPYTTGPAGYTF. J is TRBJ1-2 and V is TRBV27, with 7 nucleotides matching TRBD1. The CDR3 is 15 amino acids. Looked up from germline, CDR1 is MNHEY and CDR2 is SMNVEV (reference sequence). Trimming at V came to 5 bases and at J to 7 bases, leaving 13 bases not matched to a gene.

In this sample, this clonotype turned up many times. This chain links TRBV5-1 with TRBJ1-3; tentatively, D is TRBD1 (5 bases). CDR1 is SGHRS, CDR2 YFSETQ, per germline. The V gene lost 1 base and the J gene lost 0 bases, with 8 bases spanning the gap. The CDR3 totals 15 residues. The DNA of the CDR3 is TGCGCCAGCAGCTTGATCGGGACCTCTGGAAACACCATATATTTT. Encoded protein: CASSLIGTSGNTIYF. The full variable domain, completed using reference TRBV5-1 and TRBJ1-3, is KAGVTQTPRYLIKTRGQQVTLSCSPISGHRSVSWYQQTPGQGLQFLFEYFSETQRNKGNFPGRFSGRQFSNSRSEMNVSTLELGDSALYLCASSLIGTSGNTIYFGEGSWLTVV.

In regard to this clonotype: One junction end disagrees with the germline gene, perhaps due to a read error. The V gene is TRBV5-1, the J gene TRBJ1-3; D is undetermined. The CDR3 extends over 18 amino acids. CDR1 is SGHRS, CDR2 YFSETQ, per germline. The CDR3 DNA sequence: TGCGCCAGCAGCCTCGCTACCCTTTCGCAGAGAGGAGGAAACACCTTATATTTT. Translating it yields CASSLATLSQRGGNTLYF.

The gene calls are TRBV12-3 or TRBV12-4 and TRBJ2-5; 10 nucleotides align to TRBD1. The CDR3 extends over 15 amino acids. The junction had 9 bases not matched to a gene; V was cut back by 6 bases and J by 5 bases. This CDR3 reads CASRPGTGDGETQYF. The DNA of the CDR3 is TGTGCCAGCAGACCCGGGACAGGGGACGGGGAGACCCAGTACTTC.

In this sample, this clonotype turned up a few times. The chain links TRBV4-1 to TRBJ2-7, with TRBD1 identical over 8 bases. V trimming: 3 bases; J trimming: 3 bases; junction bases outside the gene matches: 1. Per germline, CDR1 MGHRA and CDR2 YSYEKL. The CDR3 runs to 13 residues. The CDR3 DNA reads TGCGCCAGCAGCCACGGGACAGGCTACGAGCAGTACTTC. It specifies CASSHGTGYEQYF.

This chain uses TRBV25-1 with TRBJ2-1; 12 nucleotides line up with TRBD2. Unmatched junction bases numbered 7, after V lost 3 bases and J lost 7 bases. The CDR3 sequence is 16 residues long. CDR1 and CDR2 from the germline V gene are MGHDK and SYGVNS. The CDR3 here is CASSDLLAGGGNEQFF. DNA for the CDR3: TGTGCCAGCAGTGACCTACTAGCGGGAGGCGGGAATGAGCAGTTCTTC.

This clonotype was found a few times. V usage is TRBV7-8 and J usage is TRBJ2-2; tentatively, D is TRBD1 or TRBD2 (5 bases each). Looked up from germline, CDR1 is SGHVS and CDR2 is FQNEAQ. The CDR3 has 16 residues. V gave up 5 bases and J gave up 3 bases, with 16 bases separating them. In DNA, the CDR3 is TGTGCCAGCAGCATAGTGGGGGTAATGGACACCGGGGAGCTGTTTTTT. This gives the protein CASSIVGVMDTGELFF.

This clonotype was picked up a small number of times. The chain has TRBV6-1 and TRBJ1-6; D may be TRBD1 (5 bases). Per the germline V gene, CDR1 is MNHNS and CDR2 is SASEGT. This CDR3 has 13 amino acids. The V gene lost 6 bases and the J gene lost 10 bases, with 13 bases spanning the gap. The CDR3 DNA sequence: TGTGCCAGCAGCCAGCAGGGACGGTCACCCCTCCACTTT. It codes for CASSQQGRSPLHF.

This clonotype has only a few counts. The chain combines TRBV12-3 or TRBV12-4 with TRBJ1-1, with D perhaps TRBD1 (6 bases). CDR3 length equals 14 residues. Trimming removed 7 bases from V and 4 bases from J, with 16 bases in between. The CDR3: CASTGRGATTEAFF. The CDR3 DNA follows: TGTGCCAGCACGGGTAGGGGGGCGACCACTGAAGCTTTCTTT.

Only a few counts were recorded for this clonotype. V is TRBV29-1 and J is TRBJ2-1; 7 nucleotides agree with TRBD2. The CDR3 contains 15 residues. V was pared by 3 bases and J by 7 bases, with 12 bases of the junction left unmatched. Germline V CDR1 and CDR2: SQVTM, ANQGSEA. The CDR3 DNA reads TGCAGCGTTGATCGCCAGCGGGGATTAAGTAATGAGCAGTTCTTC. Translation: CSVDRQRGLSNEQFF.

This clonotype was observed a handful of times. V and J are TRBV10-3 and TRBJ2-6, with 11 positions matching TRBD2. Germline CDR1 is ENHRY and CDR2 is SYGVKD. The CDR3 consists of 21 residues. The junction had 11 bases not matched to a gene; V was cut back by 0 bases and J by 1 base. In DNA, the CDR3 is TGTGCCATCAGTGAGTCCCCTGTGACTAGCGGGGTTGGTTCTGGGGCCAACGTCCTGACTTTC. Its protein is CAISESPVTSGVGSGANVLTF.

This sequence joins TRBV6-5 and TRBJ2-5; 10 positions agree with TRBD2. The V and J ends lost 2 bases and 2 bases, in that order; junction bases with no gene match: 5. The CDR3 loop spans 16 amino acids. Looked up from germline, CDR1 is MNHEY and CDR2 is SVGAGI. In DNA form, the CDR3 reads TGTGCCAGCAGTTACGTAGGACTAGCGGCTCAAGAGACCCAGTACTTC. Protein product: CASSYVGLAAQETQYF.

Notes on this clonotype: This may be a read error, as it is one base from a much larger clone. The chain employs TRBV29-1 and TRBJ1-2; possibly TRBD1 for D (6 bases). The CDR3 is 15 amino acids. V was shortened by 5 bases and J by 0 bases, with 16 bases between the two germline ends. Germline loops: CDR1 SQVTM, CDR2 ANQGSEA. CDR3 nucleotide sequence: TGCAGCGTTCCAACAGGGATGGACTCTAACTATGGCTACACCTTC. It translates to CSVPTGMDSNYGYTF.